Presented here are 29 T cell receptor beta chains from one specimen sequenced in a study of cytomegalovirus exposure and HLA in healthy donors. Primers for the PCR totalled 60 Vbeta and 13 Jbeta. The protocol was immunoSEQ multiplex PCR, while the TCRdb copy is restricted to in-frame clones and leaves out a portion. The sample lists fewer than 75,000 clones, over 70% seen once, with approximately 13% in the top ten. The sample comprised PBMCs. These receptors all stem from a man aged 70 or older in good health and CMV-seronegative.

The CDR3 DNA is TGTGCCAGCAGCTTCGACAGGGCCTATCAGCCCCAGCATTTT. It translates to CASSFDRAYQPQHF. The chain carries TRBV6-5 and TRBJ1-5, with TRBD1 identical over 7 bases. The CDR3 runs 14 residues. Looked up from germline, CDR1 is MNHEY and CDR2 is SVGAGI. Losses at the gene ends were 6 bases for V and 5 bases for J; bases not matched to a gene: 7.

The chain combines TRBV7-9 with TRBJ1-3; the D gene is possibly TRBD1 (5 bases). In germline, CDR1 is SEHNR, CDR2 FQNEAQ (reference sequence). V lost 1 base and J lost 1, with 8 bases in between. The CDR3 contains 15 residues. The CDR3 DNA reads TGTGCCAGCAGCTTAGATCAGGGTTCTGGAAACACCATATATTTT. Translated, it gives CASSLDQGSGNTIYF. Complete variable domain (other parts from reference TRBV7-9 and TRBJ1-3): DTGVSQNPRHKITKRGQNVTFRCDPISEHNRLYWYRQTLGQGPEFLTYFQNEAQLEKSRLLSDRFSAERPKGSFSTLEIQRTEQGDSAMYLCASSLDQGSGNTIYFGEGSWLTVV.

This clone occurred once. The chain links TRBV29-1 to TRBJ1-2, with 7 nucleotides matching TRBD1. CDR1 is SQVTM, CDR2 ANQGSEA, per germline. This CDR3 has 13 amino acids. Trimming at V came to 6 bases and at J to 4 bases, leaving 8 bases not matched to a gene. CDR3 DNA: TGCAGCGTCGACAGGGCGGCGGGCTATGGCTACACCTTC. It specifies CSVDRAAGYGYTF. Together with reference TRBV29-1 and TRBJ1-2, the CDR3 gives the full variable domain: SAVISQKPSRDICQRGTSLTIQCQVDSQVTMMFWYRQQPGQSLTLIATANQGSEATYESGFVIDKFPISRPNLTFSTLTVSNMSPEDSSIYLCSVDRAAGYGYTFGSGTRLTVV.

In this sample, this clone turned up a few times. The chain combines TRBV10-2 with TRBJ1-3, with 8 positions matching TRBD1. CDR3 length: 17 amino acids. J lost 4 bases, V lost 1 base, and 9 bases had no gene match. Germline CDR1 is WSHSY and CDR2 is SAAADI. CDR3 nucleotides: TGCGCCAGCAGTGAGTTTTCTGCAGGGGGCACAGGAAACACCATATATTTT. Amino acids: CASSEFSAGGTGNTIYF.

CDR3 DNA: TGTGCCTGGAGTGAGGGGCTAGCGGGATACAATGAGCAGTTCTTC. Its translation: CAWSEGLAGYNEQFF. The rearrangement uses TRBV30 and TRBJ2-1; 9 bases map to TRBD2. This CDR3 contains 15 residues. Germline lookup yields CDR1 GTSNPN and CDR2 SVGIG (reference sequence). J was trimmed by 4 bases and V by 1 base; bases with no gene match: 5. Based on the CDR3 plus reference TRBV30 and TRBJ2-1, the full variable domain is SQTIHQWPATLVQPVGSPLSLECTVEGTSNPNLYWYRQAAGRGLQLLFYSVGIGQISSEVPQNLSASRPQDRQFILSSKKLLLSDSGFYLCAWSEGLAGYNEQFFGPGTRLTVL.

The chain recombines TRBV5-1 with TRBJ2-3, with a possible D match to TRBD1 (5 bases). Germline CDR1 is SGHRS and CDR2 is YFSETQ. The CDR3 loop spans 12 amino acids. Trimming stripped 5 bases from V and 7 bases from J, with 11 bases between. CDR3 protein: CASSSPGNTQYF. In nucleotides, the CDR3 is TGCGCCAGCAGTTCACCAGGGAATACGCAGTATTTT.

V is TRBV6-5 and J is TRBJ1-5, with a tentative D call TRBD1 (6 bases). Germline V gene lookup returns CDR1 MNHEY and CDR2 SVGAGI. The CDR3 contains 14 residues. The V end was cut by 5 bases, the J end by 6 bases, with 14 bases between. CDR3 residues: CASSLAGDTQPQHF. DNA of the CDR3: TGTGCCAGCAGTCTGGCAGGGGATACTCAGCCCCAGCATTTT.

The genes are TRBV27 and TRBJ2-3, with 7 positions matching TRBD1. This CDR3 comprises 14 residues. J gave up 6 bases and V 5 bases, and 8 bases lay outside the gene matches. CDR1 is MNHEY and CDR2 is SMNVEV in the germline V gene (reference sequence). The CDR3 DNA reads TGTGCCAGCAGTAAGTACAGGGGCGAGGATACGCAGTATTTT. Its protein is CASSKYRGEDTQYF.

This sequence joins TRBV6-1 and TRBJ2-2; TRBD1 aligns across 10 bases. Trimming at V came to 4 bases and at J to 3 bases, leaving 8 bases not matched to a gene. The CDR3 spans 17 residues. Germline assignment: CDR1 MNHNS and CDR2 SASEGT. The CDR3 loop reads CASSGGRQGADTGELFF. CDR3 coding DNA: TGTGCCAGCAGTGGGGGCCGACAGGGGGCAGACACCGGGGAGCTGTTTTTT.

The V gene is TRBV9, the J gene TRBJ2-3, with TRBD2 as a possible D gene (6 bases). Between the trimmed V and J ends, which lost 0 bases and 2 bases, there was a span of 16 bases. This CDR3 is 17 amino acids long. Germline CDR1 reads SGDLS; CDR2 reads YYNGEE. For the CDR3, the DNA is TGTGCCAGCAGCGTAGGAGGCGGGAACCCCCTCACAGATACGCAGTATTTT. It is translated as CASSVGGGNPLTDTQYF.

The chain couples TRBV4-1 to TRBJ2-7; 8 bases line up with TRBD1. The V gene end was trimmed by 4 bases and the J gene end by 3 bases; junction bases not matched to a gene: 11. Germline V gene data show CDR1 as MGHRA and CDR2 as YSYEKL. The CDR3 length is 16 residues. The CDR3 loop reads CASSPGQGVKNYEQYF. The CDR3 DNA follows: TGCGCCAGCAGCCCCGGACAGGGCGTTAAGAACTACGAGCAGTACTTC.

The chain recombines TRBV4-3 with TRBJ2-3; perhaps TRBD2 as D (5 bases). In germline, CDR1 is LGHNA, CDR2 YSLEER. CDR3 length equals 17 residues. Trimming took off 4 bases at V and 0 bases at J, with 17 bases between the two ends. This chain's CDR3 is CASSPGYLDFSTDTQYF. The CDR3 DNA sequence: TGCGCCAGCAGCCCCGGATATTTGGACTTTAGCACAGATACGCAGTATTTT.

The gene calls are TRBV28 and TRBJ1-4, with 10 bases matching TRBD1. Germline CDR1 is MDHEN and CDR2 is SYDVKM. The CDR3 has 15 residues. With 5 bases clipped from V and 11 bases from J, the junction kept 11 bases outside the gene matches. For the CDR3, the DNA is TGTGCCAGCAGTCGAACCGGGACAGGGGAAGTGAAACTGTTTTTT. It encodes CASSRTGTGEVKLFF. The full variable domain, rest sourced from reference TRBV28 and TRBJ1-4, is DVKVTQSSRYLVKRTGEKVFLECVQDMDHENMFWYRQDPGLGLRLIYFSYDVKMKEKGDIPEGYSVSREKKERFSLILESASTNQTSMYLCASSRTGTGEVKLFFGSGTQLSVL.

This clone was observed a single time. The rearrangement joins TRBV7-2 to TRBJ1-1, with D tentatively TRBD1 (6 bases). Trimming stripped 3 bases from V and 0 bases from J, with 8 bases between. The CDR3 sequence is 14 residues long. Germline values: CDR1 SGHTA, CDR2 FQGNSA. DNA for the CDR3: TGTGCCAGCAGCTTGCAGGGGATGAACACTGAAGCTTTCTTT. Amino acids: CASSLQGMNTEAFF. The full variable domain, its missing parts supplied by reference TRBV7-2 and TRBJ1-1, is GAGVSQSPSNKVTEKGKDVELRCDPISGHTALYWYRQSLGQGLEFLIYFQGNSAPDKSGLPSDRFSAERTGGSVSTLTIQRTQQEDSAVYLCASSLQGMNTEAFFGQGTRLTVV.

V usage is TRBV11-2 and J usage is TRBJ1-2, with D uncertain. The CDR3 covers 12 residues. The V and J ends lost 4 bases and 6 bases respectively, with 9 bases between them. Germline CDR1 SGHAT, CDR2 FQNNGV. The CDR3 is CASSSERNGYTF. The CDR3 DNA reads TGTGCCAGCAGCTCCGAGAGAAATGGCTACACCTTC.

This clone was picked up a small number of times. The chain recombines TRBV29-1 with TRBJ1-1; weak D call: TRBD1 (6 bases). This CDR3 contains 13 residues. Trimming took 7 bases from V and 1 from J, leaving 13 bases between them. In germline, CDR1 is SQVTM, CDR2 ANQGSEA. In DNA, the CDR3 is TGCAGCGCGCCCAGGACAGCGAACACTGAAGCTTTCTTT. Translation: CSAPRTANTEAFF. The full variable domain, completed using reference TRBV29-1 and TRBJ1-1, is SAVISQKPSRDICQRGTSLTIQCQVDSQVTMMFWYRQQPGQSLTLIATANQGSEATYESGFVIDKFPISRPNLTFSTLTVSNMSPEDSSIYLCSAPRTANTEAFFGQGTRLTVV.

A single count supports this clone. Here the CDR3 reads CASKPFTVSNQPQHF. CDR3 DNA sequence: TGTGCCAGCAAACCCTTTACAGTTAGCAATCAGCCCCAGCATTTT. The rearrangement links TRBV6-1 to TRBJ1-5; D gene uncertain. CDR1 and CDR2 (germline): MNHNS, SASEGT. The CDR3 totals 15 residues. V lost 7 bases, J lost 0 bases, and 13 bases lay in between.

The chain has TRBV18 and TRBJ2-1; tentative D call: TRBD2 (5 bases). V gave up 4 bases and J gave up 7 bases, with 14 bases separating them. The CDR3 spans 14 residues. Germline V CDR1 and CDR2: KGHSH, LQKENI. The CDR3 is CASSRERQENEQFF. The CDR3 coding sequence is TGTGCCAGCTCACGGGAGAGGCAAGAAAATGAGCAGTTCTTC.

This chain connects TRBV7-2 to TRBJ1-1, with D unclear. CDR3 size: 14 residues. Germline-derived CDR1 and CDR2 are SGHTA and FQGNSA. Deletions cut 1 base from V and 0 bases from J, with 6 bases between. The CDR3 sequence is CASSLVFMNTEAFF. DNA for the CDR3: TGTGCCAGCAGCTTAGTCTTTATGAACACTGAAGCTTTCTTT.

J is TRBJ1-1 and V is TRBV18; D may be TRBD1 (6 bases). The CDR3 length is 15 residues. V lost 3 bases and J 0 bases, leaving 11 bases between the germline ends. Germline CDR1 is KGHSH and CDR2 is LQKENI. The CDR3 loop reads CASSPTQGMNTEAFF. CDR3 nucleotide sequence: TGTGCCAGCTCACCGACACAGGGAATGAACACTGAAGCTTTCTTT.

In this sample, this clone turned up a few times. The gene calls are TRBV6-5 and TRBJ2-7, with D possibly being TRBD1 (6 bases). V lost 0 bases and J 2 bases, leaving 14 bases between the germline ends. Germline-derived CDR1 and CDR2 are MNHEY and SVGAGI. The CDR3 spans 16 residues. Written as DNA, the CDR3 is TGTGCCAGCAGTTACTCCGACTGGACAGCGACCTACGAGCAGTACTTC. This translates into CASSYSDWTATYEQYF.

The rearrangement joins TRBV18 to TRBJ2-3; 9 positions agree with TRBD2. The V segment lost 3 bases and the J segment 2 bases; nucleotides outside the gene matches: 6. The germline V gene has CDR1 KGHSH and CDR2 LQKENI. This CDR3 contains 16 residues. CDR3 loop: CASSPAGTSFTDTQYF. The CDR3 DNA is TGTGCCAGCTCACCTGCCGGGACTAGCTTCACAGATACGCAGTATTTT.

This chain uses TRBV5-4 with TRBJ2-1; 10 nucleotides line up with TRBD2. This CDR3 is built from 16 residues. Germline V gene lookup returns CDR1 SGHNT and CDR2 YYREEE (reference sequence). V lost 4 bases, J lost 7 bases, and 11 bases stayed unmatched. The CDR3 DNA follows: TGTGCCAGCAGCAACCGACTAGCGGGTTATCAGAATGAGCAGTTCTTC. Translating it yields CASSNRLAGYQNEQFF.

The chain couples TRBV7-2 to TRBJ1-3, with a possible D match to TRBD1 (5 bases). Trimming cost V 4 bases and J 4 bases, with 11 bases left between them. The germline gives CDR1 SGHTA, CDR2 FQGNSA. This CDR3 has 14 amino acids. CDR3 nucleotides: TGTGCCAGCAGCTCTCTCGCAGGGGGAAACACCATATATTTT. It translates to CASSSLAGGNTIYF.

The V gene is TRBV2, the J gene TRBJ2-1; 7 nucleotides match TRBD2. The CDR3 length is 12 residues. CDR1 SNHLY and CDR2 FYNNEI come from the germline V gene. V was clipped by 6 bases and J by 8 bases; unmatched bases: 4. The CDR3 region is CASRSLADEQFF. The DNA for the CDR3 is TGTGCCAGCAGGTCTCTAGCGGATGAGCAGTTCTTC.

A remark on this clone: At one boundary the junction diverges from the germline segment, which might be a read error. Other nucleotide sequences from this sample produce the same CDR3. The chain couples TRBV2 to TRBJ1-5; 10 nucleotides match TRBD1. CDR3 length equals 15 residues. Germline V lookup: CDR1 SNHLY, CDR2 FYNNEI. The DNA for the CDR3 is TGTGCCAGTAGTGAACGGGGACAGGGGATGAGGCCCCAGCATTTT. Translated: CASSERGQGMRPQHF.

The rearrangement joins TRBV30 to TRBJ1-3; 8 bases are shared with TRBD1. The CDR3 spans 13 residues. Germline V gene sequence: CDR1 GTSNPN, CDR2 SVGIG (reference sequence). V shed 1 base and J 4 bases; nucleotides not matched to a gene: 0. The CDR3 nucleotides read TGTGCCTGGAGTGGGACAGGGGGAAACACCATATATTTT. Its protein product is CAWSGTGGNTIYF.

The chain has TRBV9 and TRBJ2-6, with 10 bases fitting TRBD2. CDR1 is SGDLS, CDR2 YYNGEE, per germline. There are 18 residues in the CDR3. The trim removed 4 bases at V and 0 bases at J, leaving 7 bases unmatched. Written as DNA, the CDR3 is TGTGCCAGCAGCTACAGAACTAGCGGGACCTCTGGGGCCAACGTCCTGACTTTC. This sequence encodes CASSYRTSGTSGANVLTF.

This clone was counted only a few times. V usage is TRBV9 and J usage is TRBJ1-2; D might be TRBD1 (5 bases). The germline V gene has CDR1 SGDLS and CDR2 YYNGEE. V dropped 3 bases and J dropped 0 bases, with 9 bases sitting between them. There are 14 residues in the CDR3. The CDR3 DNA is TGTGCCAGCAGCGGGGACTTGGCTAACTATGGCTACACCTTC. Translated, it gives CASSGDLANYGYTF.